The TCR beta chain under discussion was sequenced for a study of shared clonotypes between healthy human individuals. On sorted subsets, replicate PCRs used 200 to 250 ng DNA, or 25,000 to 35,000 T cell genomes. Repertoires were generated with immunoSEQ multiplex PCR, while TCRdb's copy carries only in-frame clones and drops some. The sample holds hundreds of thousands of clones, about 96% seen once. CDR1 and CDR2 (germline): LNHDA, SQIVND (reference sequence). The junction had 2 bases not matched to a gene; V was cut back by 2 bases and J by 1 base. CDR3 length equals 15 residues. The CD4+ fraction was divided into a CD45RA+ naive subset and a CD45RA-negative memory subset.

This sequence joins TRBV19 and TRBJ2-7, with 10 bases matching TRBD1. Sequencing input: naive CD4+ T cells sorted from blood. Stated subset: CD45RA+ positively selected. This sequence was found in a young woman in good health. CDR3 coding DNA: TGTGCCAGTAGTATAAGGGACAGGGGATCCTACGAGCAGTACTTC. Translation gives CASSIRDRGSYEQYF.